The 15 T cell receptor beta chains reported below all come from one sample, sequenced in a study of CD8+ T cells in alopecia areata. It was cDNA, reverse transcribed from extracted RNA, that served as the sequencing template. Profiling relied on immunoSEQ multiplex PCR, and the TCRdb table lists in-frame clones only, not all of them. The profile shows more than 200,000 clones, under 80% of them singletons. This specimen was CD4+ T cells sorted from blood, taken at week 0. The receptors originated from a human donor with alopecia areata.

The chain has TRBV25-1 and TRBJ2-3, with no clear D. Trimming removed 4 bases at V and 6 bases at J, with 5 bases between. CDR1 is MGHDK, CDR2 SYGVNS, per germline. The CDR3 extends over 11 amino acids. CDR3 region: CASSGWDTQYF. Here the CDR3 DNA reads TGTGCCAGCAGTGGATGGGATACGCAGTATTTT.

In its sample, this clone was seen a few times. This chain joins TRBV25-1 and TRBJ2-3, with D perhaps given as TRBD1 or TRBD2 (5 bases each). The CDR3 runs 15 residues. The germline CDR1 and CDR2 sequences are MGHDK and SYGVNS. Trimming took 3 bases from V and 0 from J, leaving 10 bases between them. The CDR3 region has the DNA TGTGCCAGCAGTGATCCGGGACGGAGCACAGATACGCAGTATTTT. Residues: CASSDPGRSTDTQYF.

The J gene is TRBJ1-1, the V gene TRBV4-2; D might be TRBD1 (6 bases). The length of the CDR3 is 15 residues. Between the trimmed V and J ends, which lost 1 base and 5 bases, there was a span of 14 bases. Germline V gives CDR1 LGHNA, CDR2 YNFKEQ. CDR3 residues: CASSQAPGARTEAFF. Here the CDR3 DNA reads TGTGCCAGCAGCCAAGCCCCGGGGGCGCGGACTGAAGCTTTCTTT.

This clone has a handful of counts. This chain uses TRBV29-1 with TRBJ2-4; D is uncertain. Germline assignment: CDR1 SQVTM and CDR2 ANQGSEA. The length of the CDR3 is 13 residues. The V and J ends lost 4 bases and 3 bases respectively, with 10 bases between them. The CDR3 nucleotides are TGCAGCGTTGTGAGGCGAGGCAAAAACATTCAGTACTTC. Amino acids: CSVVRRGKNIQYF.

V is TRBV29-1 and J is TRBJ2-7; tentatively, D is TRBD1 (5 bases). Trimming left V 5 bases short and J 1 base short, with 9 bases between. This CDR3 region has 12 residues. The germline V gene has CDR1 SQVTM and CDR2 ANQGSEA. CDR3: CSVRTPSYEQYF. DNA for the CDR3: TGCAGCGTTAGGACACCTTCCTACGAGCAGTACTTC.

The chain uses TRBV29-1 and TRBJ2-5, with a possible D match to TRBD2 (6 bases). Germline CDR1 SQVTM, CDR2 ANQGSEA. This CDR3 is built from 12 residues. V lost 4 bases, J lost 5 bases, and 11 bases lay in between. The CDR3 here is CSVGGALETQYF. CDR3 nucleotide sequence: TGCAGCGTTGGCGGGGCCTTGGAGACCCAGTACTTC.

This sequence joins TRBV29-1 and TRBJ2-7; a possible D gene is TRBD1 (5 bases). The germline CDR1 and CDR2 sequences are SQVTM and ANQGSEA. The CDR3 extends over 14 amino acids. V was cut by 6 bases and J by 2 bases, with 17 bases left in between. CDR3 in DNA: TGCAGCGTCGCCGACAGACCAGTGACCTACGAGCAGTACTTC. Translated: CSVADRPVTYEQYF.

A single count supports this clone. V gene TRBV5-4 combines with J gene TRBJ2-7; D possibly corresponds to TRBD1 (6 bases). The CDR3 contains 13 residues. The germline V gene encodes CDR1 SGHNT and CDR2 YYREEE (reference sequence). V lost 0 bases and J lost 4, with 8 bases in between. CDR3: CASSLAGTYEQYF. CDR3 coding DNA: TGTGCCAGCAGCTTGGCCGGGACATACGAGCAGTACTTC.

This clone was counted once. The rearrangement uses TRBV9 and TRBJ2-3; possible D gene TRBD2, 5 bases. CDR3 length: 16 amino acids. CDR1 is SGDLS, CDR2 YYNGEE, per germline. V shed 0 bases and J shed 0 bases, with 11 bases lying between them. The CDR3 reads CASSVGRTGSTDTQYF. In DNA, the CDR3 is TGTGCCAGCAGCGTAGGGAGGACGGGTAGCACAGATACGCAGTATTTT.

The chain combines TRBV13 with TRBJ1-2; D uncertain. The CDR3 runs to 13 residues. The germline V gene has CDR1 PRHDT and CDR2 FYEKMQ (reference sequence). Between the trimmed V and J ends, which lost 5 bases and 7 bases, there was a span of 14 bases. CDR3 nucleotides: TGTGCCAGCAGCCCCCGGGGTCCCCGTGGCTACACCTTC. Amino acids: CASSPRGPRGYTF. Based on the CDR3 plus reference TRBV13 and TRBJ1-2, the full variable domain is AAGVIQSPRHLIKEKRETATLKCYPIPRHDTVYWYQQGPGQDPQFLISFYEKMQSDKGSIPDRFSAQQFSDYHSELNMSSLELGDSALYFCASSPRGPRGYTFGSGTRLTVV.

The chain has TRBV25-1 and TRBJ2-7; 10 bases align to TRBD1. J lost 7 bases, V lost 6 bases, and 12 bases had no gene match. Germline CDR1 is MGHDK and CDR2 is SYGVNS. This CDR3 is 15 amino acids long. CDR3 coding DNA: TGTGCCAGCAGGAAGGTCGTAGGACAGGGGGGTGAGCAGTACTTC. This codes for CASRKVVGQGGEQYF.

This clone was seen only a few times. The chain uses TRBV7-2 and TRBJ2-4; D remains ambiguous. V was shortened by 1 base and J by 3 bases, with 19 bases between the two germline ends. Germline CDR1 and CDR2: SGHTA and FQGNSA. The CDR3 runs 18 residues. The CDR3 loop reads CASSLERATPVGKNIQYF. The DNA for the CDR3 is TGTGCCAGCAGCTTAGAACGGGCGACTCCGGTCGGCAAAAACATTCAGTACTTC.

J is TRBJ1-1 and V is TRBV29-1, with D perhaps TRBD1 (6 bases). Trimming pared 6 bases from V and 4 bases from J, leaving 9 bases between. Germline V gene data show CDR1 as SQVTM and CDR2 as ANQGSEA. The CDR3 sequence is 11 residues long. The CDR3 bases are TGCAGCGTAAACAGGGTCACTGAAGCTTTCTTT. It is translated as CSVNRVTEAFF.

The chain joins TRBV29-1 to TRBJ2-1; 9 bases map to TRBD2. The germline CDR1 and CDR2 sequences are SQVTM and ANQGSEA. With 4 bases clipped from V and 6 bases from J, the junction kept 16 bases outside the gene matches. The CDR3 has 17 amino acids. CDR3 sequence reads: CSVVLLRGTSSGNEQFF. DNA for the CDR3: TGCAGCGTTGTGTTATTGCGTGGGACTAGCAGTGGCAATGAGCAGTTCTTC.

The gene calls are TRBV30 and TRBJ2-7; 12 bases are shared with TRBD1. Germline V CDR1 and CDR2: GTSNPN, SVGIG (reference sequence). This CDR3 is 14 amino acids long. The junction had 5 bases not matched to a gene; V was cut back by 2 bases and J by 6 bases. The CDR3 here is CAWSPGQGAAEQYF. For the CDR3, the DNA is TGTGCCTGGAGTCCGGGACAGGGGGCGGCCGAGCAGTACTTC.